What follows are 27 T cell receptor beta chains derived from one specimen sequenced in a study of T cell repertoires in cytomegalovirus infection. These receptors are not linked to any known antigen. Each CDR3 protein gets one entry after TCRdb re-called the reads with MiXCR. The table has about half a million distinct CDR3 sequences, 33% seen once. The sample was cultured PBMCs, taken from culture after CMV antigen stimulation. Receptors were obtained from a human donor in good health (CMV status not recorded). Some clones in this sample may be carry-over from other donors' samples.

V usage is TRBV19 and J usage is TRBJ2-3, with 8 bases matching TRBD2. CDR1 is LNHDA and CDR2 is SQIVND in the germline V gene (reference sequence). The CDR3 sequence is 14 residues long. V shed 7 bases, J shed 7 bases, and the junction held 10 bases outside the gene matches. The CDR3 DNA is TGTGCCAGTAACACCGGGACTAGAAGGAATACGCAGTATTTT. Its translation: CASNTGTRRNTQYF.

This clonotype appeared once. V and J are TRBV5-4 and TRBJ2-7, with D possibly being TRBD1 (5 bases). V was pared by 0 bases and J by 6 bases, with 10 bases between. Germline CDR1 and CDR2: SGHNT and YYREEE (reference sequence). The CDR3 is 13 amino acids. In DNA, the CDR3 is TGTGCCAGCAGCTTGGGGGGCCGGTTCGAGCAGTACGTC. The encoded protein is CASSLGGRFEQYV.

This clonotype was observed a handful of times. The chain is built from TRBV7-3 and TRBJ2-5; 9 bases are a match to TRBD2. In germline, CDR1 is SGHTA, CDR2 FQGTGA. The CDR3 totals 14 residues. V dropped 0 bases and J dropped 8; count of bases not matched to a gene: 4. This chain's CDR3 is CASSLTGTSLTQYF. The CDR3 nucleotides are TGTGCCAGCAGCTTAACGGGGACTAGCCTTACCCAGTACTTC.

The rearrangement uses TRBV5-1 and TRBJ2-1; D may be TRBD1 (6 bases). The CDR3 loop spans 15 amino acids. The germline V gene encodes CDR1 SGHRS and CDR2 YFSETQ. V lost 4 bases, J lost 4 bases, and 15 bases lay in between. CDR3 amino acids: CASSIRDITYNEQFF. The DNA of the CDR3 is TGCGCCAGCAGCATCCGGGACATAACGTACAATGAGCAGTTCTTC.

The chain joins TRBV11-2 to TRBJ1-4; tentative D call: TRBD1 (5 bases). The V and J ends lost 2 bases and 8 bases respectively, with 12 bases between them. Germline CDR1 is SGHAT and CDR2 is FQNNGV. The CDR3 runs to 14 residues. CDR3 bases: TGTGCCAGCAGCTTACGGACGGGGCGGGAAAAACTGTTTTTT. Protein product: CASSLRTGREKLFF.

The chain has TRBV7-2 and TRBJ2-1; D ambiguous. Germline assignment: CDR1 SGHTA and CDR2 FQGNSA. V lost 1 base, J lost 3 bases, and 7 bases lay in between. CDR3 length: 14 residues. CDR3 sequence (DNA): TGTGCCAGCAGCTTAGGCTGGGGCTACAATGAGCAGTTCTTC. Its translation: CASSLGWGYNEQFF.

The chain combines TRBV27 with TRBJ1-6; TRBD1 might be the D (6 bases). The CDR3 extends over 15 amino acids. V was shortened by 2 bases and J by 6 bases, with 11 bases between the two germline ends. The germline CDR1 and CDR2 sequences are MNHEY and SMNVEV (reference sequence). For the CDR3, the DNA is TGTGCCAGCAGTTTAGAGACAGGCGTTAATTCACCCCTCCACTTT. Residues: CASSLETGVNSPLHF.

The chain recombines TRBV11-3 with TRBJ1-6; D not certain. The CDR3 covers 14 residues. V shed 5 bases and J shed 3 bases, with 8 bases lying between them. In germline, CDR1 is SGHNT, CDR2 YENEEA. Here the CDR3 reads CASSPSDYNSPLHF. The CDR3 coding sequence is TGTGCCAGCAGCCCGAGTGACTATAATTCACCCCTCCACTTT.

The chain carries TRBV7-6 and TRBJ2-1, with D possibly being TRBD1 or TRBD2 (7 bases each). CDR1 is SGHVS and CDR2 is FNYEAQ in the germline V gene. The CDR3 spans 13 residues. Between the trimmed V and J ends, which lost 6 bases and 8 bases, there was a span of 14 bases. CDR3 sequence: CASRGAGQHEQFF. In nucleotides, the CDR3 is TGTGCCAGCAGAGGAGCGGGACAGCATGAGCAGTTCTTC. Full variable domain (outside the CDR3, taken from reference TRBV7-6 and TRBJ2-1): GAGVSQSPRYKVTKRGQDVALRCDPISGHVSLYWYRQALGQGPEFLTYFNYEAQQDKSGLPNDRFSAERPEGSISTLTIQRTEQRDSAMYRCASRGAGQHEQFFGPGTRLTVL.

This clonotype was seen repeatedly, ten times or more. V is TRBV7-2 and J is TRBJ1-1; no firm D call. Trimming shortened V by 5 bases and J by 7 bases, and 11 bases separated the two germline ends. The CDR3 covers 12 residues. Germline loops: CDR1 SGHTA, CDR2 FQGNSA. CDR3 residues: CASSLDGYEAFF. The DNA of the CDR3 is TGTGCCAGCAGCCTGGACGGTTATGAAGCTTTCTTT.

This CDR3 is CASKGQSYGYTF. In nucleotides, the CDR3 is TGTGCCAGCAAGGGACAGAGCTATGGCTACACCTTC. The rearrangement uses TRBV28 and TRBJ1-2, with 7 bases fitting TRBD1. This CDR3 has 12 residues. Trimming at V came to 7 bases and at J to 4 bases, leaving 3 bases not matched to a gene. Looked up from germline, CDR1 is MDHEN and CDR2 is SYDVKM.

The chain carries TRBV20-1 and TRBJ2-5, with a possible D match to TRBD1 (7 bases). V was shortened by 5 bases and J by 5 bases, with 15 bases between the two germline ends. The CDR3 contains 13 residues. In germline, CDR1 is DFQATT, CDR2 SNEGSKA (reference sequence). The CDR3 region is CSAYRGGRETQYF. Written as DNA, the CDR3 is TGCAGTGCTTACAGGGGAGGACGGGAGACCCAGTACTTC.

This clonotype was counted only a few times. In DNA, the CDR3 is TGTGCCAGTAGAACCCCGGGACAAGAGACCCAGTACTTC. Translation gives CASRTPGQETQYF. The chain has TRBV19 and TRBJ2-5; perhaps TRBD2 as D (5 bases). This CDR3 region has 13 residues. Trimming removed 6 bases at V and 2 bases at J, with 10 bases between. Germline CDR1 is LNHDA and CDR2 is SQIVND (reference sequence).

This chain links TRBV12-5 with TRBJ1-1; D unresolved. CDR3 length equals 16 residues. The germline V gene has CDR1 LGHNT and CDR2 FRNRAP. The V end was cut by 0 bases, the J end by 1 base, with 12 bases between. The CDR3 loop reads CASGLVLGKTNTEAFF. The DNA for the CDR3 is TGTGCTAGTGGTTTGGTACTGGGTAAAACGAACACTGAAGCTTTCTTT.

The chain links TRBV28 to TRBJ1-2, with 7 bases fitting TRBD1. The trim removed 6 bases at V and 2 bases at J, leaving 6 bases unmatched. This CDR3 spans 14 amino acids. In germline, CDR1 is MDHEN, CDR2 SYDVKM. CDR3 DNA: TGTGCCAGCAGACTGACGACAGGGAACTATGGCTACACCTTC. This sequence encodes CASRLTTGNYGYTF.

This clonotype was detected a few times. V gene TRBV5-4 combines with J gene TRBJ2-1; 10 bases agree with TRBD2. V lost 0 bases, J lost 4 bases, and 4 bases stayed unmatched. Germline V gene lookup returns CDR1 SGHNT and CDR2 YYREEE (reference sequence). This CDR3 spans 16 amino acids. As DNA, the CDR3 is TGTGCCAGCAGCTTGGAGACTAGCGGGTCATACAATGAGCAGTTCTTC. It yields the protein CASSLETSGSYNEQFF.

This clonotype appeared a few times. The CDR3 DNA follows: TGTGCCAGCAGTTTACGTGGGAGAGACCCGAATGAGCAGTTCTTC. It is translated as CASSLRGRDPNEQFF. The rearrangement uses TRBV28 and TRBJ2-1, with D possibly being TRBD2 (5 bases). The CDR3 loop spans 15 amino acids. Trimming stripped 2 bases from V and 7 bases from J, with 15 bases between. In germline, CDR1 is MDHEN, CDR2 SYDVKM. Complete variable domain (other parts from reference TRBV28 and TRBJ2-1): DVKVTQSSRYLVKRTGEKVFLECVQDMDHENMFWYRQDPGLGLRLIYFSYDVKMKEKGDIPEGYSVSREKKERFSLILESASTNQTSMYLCASSLRGRDPNEQFFGPGTRLTVL.

This clonotype has more than one count but fewer than ten. The chain has TRBV7-8 and TRBJ2-4; 11 nucleotides align to TRBD2. Germline lookup yields CDR1 SGHVS and CDR2 FQNEAQ. V lost 1 base to trimming and J lost 9 bases; unmatched junction nucleotides: 8. The CDR3 has 16 amino acids. This CDR3 is CASSLGLAGGQGIQYF. CDR3 nucleotides: TGTGCCAGCAGCTTAGGATTAGCGGGAGGGCAGGGCATTCAGTACTTC.

The V gene is TRBV28, the J gene TRBJ1-5; D might be TRBD1 (5 bases). The CDR3 spans 16 residues. The ends were cut back, 5 bases at V and 6 bases at J, with 20 bases in the middle. Germline values: CDR1 MDHEN, CDR2 SYDVKM. In DNA form, the CDR3 reads TGTGCCAGCAGTCCTCGGGGGGGGGGACGGGGTCAGCCCCAGCATTTT. Its translation is CASSPRGGGRGQPQHF. The complete variable domain, with remaining parts taken from reference TRBV28 and TRBJ1-5, reads DVKVTQSSRYLVKRTGEKVFLECVQDMDHENMFWYRQDPGLGLRLIYFSYDVKMKEKGDIPEGYSVSREKKERFSLILESASTNQTSMYLCASSPRGGGRGQPQHFGDGTRLSIL.

This sequence joins TRBV5-1 and TRBJ2-7, with D perhaps TRBD1 or TRBD2 (5 bases each). The CDR3 runs 14 residues. Per germline, CDR1 SGHRS and CDR2 YFSETQ. V was shortened by 4 bases and J by 7 bases, with 18 bases between the two germline ends. For the CDR3, the DNA is TGCGCCAGCAGCCTGGGTTCGAGGGGTGGTGAGCAGTACGTC. This encodes CASSLGSRGGEQYV.

This rearrangement joins TRBV7-2 to TRBJ2-2; D possibly corresponds to TRBD1 (6 bases). The CDR3 contains 14 residues. CDR1 and CDR2 (germline): SGHTA, FQGNSA. V dropped 4 bases and J dropped 4 bases, with 10 bases sitting between them. In DNA, the CDR3 is TGTGCCAGCAGCTCGCACAGGGTCACCGGGGAGCTGTTTTTT. Translated, it gives CASSSHRVTGELFF. The full variable domain, with the rest looked up from reference TRBV7-2 and TRBJ2-2, is GAGVSQSPSNKVTEKGKDVELRCDPISGHTALYWYRQSLGQGLEFLIYFQGNSAPDKSGLPSDRFSAERTGGSVSTLTIQRTQQEDSAVYLCASSSHRVTGELFFGEGSRLTVL.

The table lists this clonotype with a few counts. DNA for the CDR3: TGTGCCACCAGGGCAGGGCGCGACACCATATATTTT. Translated: CATRAGRDTIYF. The chain employs TRBV15 and TRBJ1-3; TRBD1 might be the D (5 bases). V was shortened by 6 bases and J by 8 bases, with 11 bases between the two germline ends. Germline CDR1 reads LNHNV; CDR2 reads YYDKDF (reference sequence). The CDR3 has 12 residues.

This chain joins TRBV20-1 and TRBJ1-5; D uncertain. Germline V CDR1 and CDR2: DFQATT, SNEGSKA (reference sequence). The CDR3 is 17 residues long. The V end lost 0 bases, the J end lost 2 bases, and 17 bases lay between the germline ends. Written as DNA, the CDR3 is TGCAGTGCTAGAGAGGATGTGTGGGGTTCTGGCAATCAGCCCCAGCATTTT. Translation: CSAREDVWGSGNQPQHF.

The chain couples TRBV9 to TRBJ1-1; D not resolved. Looked up from germline, CDR1 is SGDLS and CDR2 is YYNGEE. CDR3 length: 13 residues. V lost 0 bases and J lost 6, with 9 bases in between. The CDR3 protein is CASSVVGMAEAFF. The CDR3 coding sequence is TGTGCCAGCAGCGTAGTAGGAATGGCTGAAGCTTTCTTT.

The rearrangement uses TRBV12-3 or TRBV12-4 and TRBJ2-5; a weak D match, TRBD1 (6 bases). The V gene lost 4 bases and the J gene lost 10 bases, with 10 bases spanning the gap. The CDR3 extends over 11 amino acids. CDR3 in amino acids: CASSWGRLQYF. The CDR3 DNA is TGTGCCAGCAGTTGGGGGCGTCTCCAGTACTTC.

This clonotype was observed many times. The chain recombines TRBV7-2 with TRBJ1-5, with no clear D. CDR3 length equals 15 residues. V was clipped by 1 base and J by 2 bases, with 9 bases between them. CDR1 and CDR2 (germline): SGHTA, FQGNSA. The CDR3 protein is CASSLVPQRNQPQHF. The CDR3 DNA reads TGTGCCAGCAGCTTAGTGCCACAGCGCAATCAGCCCCAGCATTTT. Full variable domain (remainder filled in from reference TRBV7-2 and TRBJ1-5): GAGVSQSPSNKVTEKGKDVELRCDPISGHTALYWYRQSLGQGLEFLIYFQGNSAPDKSGLPSDRFSAERTGGSVSTLTIQRTQQEDSAVYLCASSLVPQRNQPQHFGDGTRLSIL.

This clonotype was detected many times. The rearrangement joins TRBV7-2 to TRBJ2-7, with 10 bases that match TRBD1. This CDR3 is 14 amino acids long. J was trimmed by 5 bases and V by 4 bases; bases with no gene match: 5. Germline CDR1 reads SGHTA; CDR2 reads FQGNSA. The DNA for the CDR3 is TGTGCCAGCAGCTGGGGGACAGGGGTTAACGAGCAGTACTTC. Its translation: CASSWGTGVNEQYF.